This T cell receptor (beta chain) derives from a study of T cells after yellow fever vaccination. A process of 5'RACE template switching, which added a universal primer site and UMIs, was used to make TCR cDNA. MiXCR, run by TCRdb on the 5' RACE reads, gives a single entry per CDR3 protein. The table shows fewer than 150,000 distinct CDR3 sequences, with 5.5% to 8% occurring only once. General study results and limits: Most primary-vaccination clones recurred post-booster (nearly 98% CD4, 85% to 90% CD8).

This clonotype came up many times. What it recognizes is unknown. The ends were cut back, 0 bases at V and 5 bases at J, with 11 bases in the middle. CDR1 and CDR2 from the germline V gene are MNHEY and SVGEGT. CDR3 length: 15 residues. This clonotype originated in a man aged 18-30 years who received the YFV17D yellow fever vaccine. Sequences were derived from CD4+ T cells sorted from PBMCs, sampled around 45 days after the first yellow fever vaccination. The V call is TRBV6-2 or TRBV6-3, the J call TRBJ2-1; D call uncertain. CDR3 protein: CASSYSIGYNNEQFF. In DNA form, the CDR3 reads TGTGCCAGCAGTTACTCGATAGGGTACAACAATGAGCAGTTCTTC.